This TCR beta chain was profiled in a study of identical twins (dated by TCRdb to the mid-2010s). With respect to the entire study: To test whether fetal clonotypes persist, the study used deep sequencing on TCR alpha and beta repertoires from monozygotic twins, unrelated adults of various ages, and cord blood. Replicate twin experiments were performed at different times using different library preparation protocols to rule out contamination. Summary of the overall study and its limitations: Compared with coincidental sharing between unrelated individuals, out-of-frame TCR alpha sequences shared between twins had an excess of sequences with low generation probability. Abundant cord blood beta clonotypes carried fewer insertions; young adult naive repertoires showed a weaker similar trend, while memory repertoires showed none. Because the same donors could not be followed over many years, conclusions were based on cross-sectional statistical analysis. Invariant T cells such as MAIT and iNKT could partly confound zero-insertion analyses, although diverse VJ usage argued against such confounding for most clonotypes. Out-of-frame TCR alpha sharing in monozygotic twins was systematically underestimated by recombination models, whereas sharing between unrelated individuals was in agreement with the recombination models. In beta out-of-frame sequences, excess twin sharing was weaker, because having fewer shared sequences lowered the signal-to-noise ratio.

This clonotype has a count of ten or more. The clone's antigen remains unknown. The sample holds no much larger clone one base away, and base qualities are not on file. The CDR3 contains 13 residues, cysteine and phenylalanine counted. This entry keeps only the CDR3 DNA: 39 bases, framed from base 1. Sequences SGDLS (CDR1) and YYNGEE (CDR2) are obtained from the germline V gene. The junction shows trimming of 4 bases on V and 10 bases on J, plus 17 bases between the germline ends. Every donor was a healthy Caucasian. Three pairs of female monozygotic twins, all aged roughly 18 to 29 years, were included in the twin cohort. CD4+ and CD8+ T cell populations were isolated with positive isolation kits from Invitrogen. The receptor library was made with 5' RACE. The listed sequencing device is Illumina HiSeq 2000. A universal primer binding site was introduced by template switching, and a unique molecular identifier was present in the final cDNA, enabling accurate counting of TCR cDNA molecules. Specific primers in the conserved constant-segment region were used to synthesize first-strand cDNA for the TCR alpha and beta chains. To control for contamination, every cDNA library carried two barcodes: a SMART-Mk sample barcode plus Illumina barcodes. TruSeq adapter sequences along with Illumina sample barcodes were introduced in two successive PCR steps. TCR alpha and beta cDNA libraries were sequenced on the Illumina HiSeq platform with custom primers. The original pipeline was this. MiGEC processed the raw reads to extract unique molecular identifiers, while MiXCR was used to determine the CDR3 positions. Recombination models were inferred per individual with the repgenHMM and IGoR tools using an EM algorithm. Shared clonotype analysis was performed with the tcR package in R, normalizing sharing by the product of cloneset sizes. To study raw recombination without the effects of thymic and clonal selection, out-of-frame nonproductive sequences were analyzed. The public reads were reprocessed in TCRdb via fastp at Q25 and MiXCR, keeping in-frame beta chains. Rows merge per CDR3 protein into single entries with the most common DNA and genes. These V and J calls rely on TCRdb rather than the paper's analysis. The sample table contains 260,000 or so distinct CDR3 sequences; only one count was recorded for 6.5% to 9% of them. Approximately 5.4% of the sample is in the top ten clones.

The same sample was also used in a study of yellow fever vaccine responses in identical twins. From the second report: The T cell response to vaccination in identical twins was reported by the authors to appear partly convergent and partly personalized. The study precisely tracked vaccine-responding T cell clones in identical twins.

The V and J genes are TRBV9 and TRBJ1-1; TRBD1 is possibly the D segment (5 matching bases). The sequence derives from a woman under 30 in good health. Sequenced sample: CD8+ T cells sorted from blood. At the DNA level, the sequence is TGTGCCAGCAGCCCCCGGGGGTGGGACGGAGCTTTCTTT. This yields the protein CASSPRGWDGAFF.